This T cell receptor beta chain originates from a study of cytomegalovirus exposure and HLA in healthy donors. CDR3 length: 13 amino acids. V shed 3 bases and J shed 5 bases, with 11 bases lying between them. The germline V gene has CDR1 SGHRS and CDR2 YFSETQ. The primer mix had 60 Vbeta and 13 Jbeta primers. Clones were sequenced by immunoSEQ multiplex PCR, and TCRdb holds only the in-frame ones, with some missing. Of approximately 100,000 clones in the sample, over 60% were seen once. The sequenced sample consisted of PBMCs. The TCR was taken from a female donor in good health and CMV-seropositive. The gene calls are TRBV5-1 and TRBJ2-5; the D gene is possibly TRBD1 (6 bases). The CDR3 reads CASSSGAGETQYF. The CDR3 region has the DNA TGCGCCAGCAGCTCAGGGGCTGGGGAGACCCAGTACTTC.